Below, 8 T cell receptor beta chains from the same sample are listed, as sequenced in a study of blood T cell repertoires in COVID-19. Sequenced by immunoSEQ multiplex PCR; TCRdb stores in-frame clones only, minus some. The sample gives approximately 100,000 clones, approximately 80% of which show up once; around 15% is in the top ten. Sequencing was done on a sample of peripheral blood. The receptors originated from a woman aged 60 to 75 with acute or convalescent COVID-19.

This sequence joins TRBV18 and TRBJ2-7, with no clear D. CDR3 length: 14 amino acids. Trimming stripped 0 bases from V and 0 bases from J, with 6 bases between. Germline V lookup: CDR1 KGHSH, CDR2 LQKENI. CDR3: CASSPPYSSYEQYF. DNA for the CDR3: TGTGCCAGCTCACCACCGTACAGCTCCTACGAGCAGTACTTC.

This sequence joins TRBV28 and TRBJ1-2; D call uncertain. The CDR3 contains 15 residues. The V end lost 3 bases, the J end lost 2 bases, and 13 bases lay between the germline ends. Germline-derived CDR1 and CDR2 are MDHEN and SYDVKM. The CDR3 coding sequence is TGTGCCAGCAGTTTGCCCGCCAGCGGCAACTATGGCTACACCTTC. This gives the protein CASSLPASGNYGYTF.

The sample holds one count of this clone. Here the CDR3 reads CASSDQREFGYEQYF. The CDR3 DNA reads TGCGCCAGCAGTGATCAGCGGGAGTTTGGTTACGAGCAGTACTTC. The rearrangement uses TRBV5-1 and TRBJ2-7, with TRBD2 identical over 8 bases. Germline CDR1 and CDR2: SGHRS and YFSETQ. This CDR3 is 15 amino acids long. The ends lost 5 bases at V and 4 bases at J; junction bases unmatched: 11.

The count of this clone is one. This chain joins TRBV10-3 and TRBJ1-1, with 8 positions matching TRBD1. CDR1 ENHRY and CDR2 SYGVKD come from the germline V gene. The junction had 7 bases not matched to a gene; V was cut back by 5 bases and J by 5 bases. The CDR3 extends over 14 amino acids. CDR3 sequence reads: CAISQQGQETEAFF. CDR3 DNA sequence: TGTGCCATCAGTCAACAGGGACAGGAAACTGAAGCTTTCTTT.

There are a few counts of this clone. V usage is TRBV5-1 and J usage is TRBJ1-4; 9 bases fit TRBD1. From germline, CDR1 is SGHRS and CDR2 YFSETQ. V shed 4 bases and J 7 bases; nucleotides not matched to a gene: 8. The CDR3 has 15 amino acids. Here the CDR3 DNA reads TGCGCCAGCAGCCCGCCGGGACAGGGATTTGAAAAACTGTTTTTT. Amino acid sequence: CASSPPGQGFEKLFF.

The chain is built from TRBV19 and TRBJ1-1; 9 bases fit TRBD1. The CDR3 is made up of 14 amino acids. V dropped 9 bases and J dropped 3; count of bases not matched to a gene: 8. Germline V gene lookup returns CDR1 LNHDA and CDR2 SQIVND (reference sequence). The CDR3 loop is CASSHRGRDTEAFF. In DNA form, the CDR3 reads TGTGCCAGCTCGCACAGGGGGCGCGACACTGAAGCTTTCTTT.

This chain joins TRBV5-1 and TRBJ2-1, with TRBD1 identical over 11 bases. CDR3 length: 14 amino acids. In germline, CDR1 is SGHRS, CDR2 YFSETQ. The junction had 2 bases not matched to a gene; V was cut back by 2 bases and J by 7 bases. The DNA for the CDR3 is TGCGCCAGCAGCTTCGGGACAGGGGGTAATGAGCAGTTCTTC. This sequence encodes CASSFGTGGNEQFF.

This clone showed up just once. The rearrangement links TRBV5-1 to TRBJ2-7; 8 nucleotides align to TRBD2. Germline-derived CDR1 and CDR2 are SGHRS and YFSETQ. V lost 0 bases to trimming and J lost 3 bases; unmatched junction nucleotides: 8. This CDR3 spans 16 amino acids. The CDR3 DNA follows: TGCGCCAGCAGCTTGGGCTCGGGTAGCGGGAACTACGAGCAGTACTTC. This sequence encodes CASSLGSGSGNYEQYF.